This record looks at one T cell receptor (beta chain) sequence and its context. Repertoires were generated with immunoSEQ multiplex PCR, while TCRdb's copy carries only in-frame clones and drops some. Of about 170,000 clones listed, around 86% are singletons. The data were taken from a study of cytomegalovirus exposure and HLA in healthy donors. The germline V gene has CDR1 LGHNA and CDR2 YNFKEQ. With V trimmed by 3 bases and J by 2 bases, 4 bases remained unmatched. There are 15 residues in the CDR3. The chain links TRBV4-2 to TRBJ2-7; 10 bases are a match to TRBD2. Input material: PBMCs. This clonotype was obtained from a man between 18 and 29 years old in good health and CMV-seropositive. The CDR3 spells CASSHLAGGPYEQYF. The CDR3 nucleotides are TGTGCCAGCAGCCATTTAGCGGGGGGACCCTACGAGCAGTACTTC.